Listed below are T cell receptor beta chains from one sample, sequenced in a study of T cells after yellow fever vaccination. TCRdb redid the calling of the 5' RACE reads with MiXCR, one entry per CDR3 protein. The sample records about 25,000 distinct CDR3 sequences, under 7% being singletons. The source was PBMCs, either bulk or a sorted T-cell subset (CD4+, CD8+, memory, or dextramer-sorted; not recorded which), collected 15 days after the yellow fever booster vaccination. These receptors all stem from a man aged 25 to 40 who received the YFV17D yellow fever vaccine. Each CDR3 is given with its conserved first and last residue. A D gene is named only where the DNA matches it firmly. Expanded clones are given a class, and other clones once, few, many or no size at all.

>TRBD1|TRBV20-1|.|TRBJ2-1
TGCAGTGCGCAAGATCCGGGACAGGGGGGCAATGAGCAGTTCTTC
CSAQDPGQGGNEQFF
>.|TRBV10-1|many|TRBJ2-2
TGCGCCAGCAGTGAGAGGGAGACGGAGCTGTTTTTT
CASSERETELFF
>TRBD2|TRBV4-3|many|TRBJ2-5
TGCGCCAGCAGCCAAGTGCGGGAGGGGTACGAGACCCAGTACTTC
CASSQVREGYETQYF
>.|TRBV11-3|many|TRBJ2-7
TGTGCCAGCAGCTTATGGGGCAGCGAGCAGTACTTC
CASSLWGSEQYF
>TRBD2|TRBV20-1|many|TRBJ2-2
TGCAGTGCTAGGGGACTAGCGGGCACCGGGGAGCTGTTTTTT
CSARGLAGTGELFF
>TRBD2|TRBV20-1|many|TRBJ2-7
TGCAGTGCTATACCCGTGGCTAGCGGGGAGGGGCAGTACTTC
CSAIPVASGEGQYF
>.|TRBV2|many|TRBJ1-5
TGTGCCAGCAGTGAGATACAGGGTCAGCCCCAGCATTTT
CASSEIQGQPQHF
>.|TRBV20-1|many|TRBJ2-7
TGCAGTGCCCCACCATCTCTCGCCGAGCAGTACTTC
CSAPPSLAEQYF
>.|TRBV7-8|many|TRBJ2-2
TGTGCCAGCAGCTTAGCGGGCGGGACCAACACCGGGGAGCTGTTTTTT
CASSLAGGTNTGELFF
>.|TRBV9|many|TRBJ2-3
TGTGCCAGCAGCGTAGCAACTTCTAGCACAGATACGCAGTATTTT
CASSVATSSTDTQYF
>.|TRBV20-1|many|TRBJ2-1
TGCAGTGCTAGAGCGGGGTCCAGCTCCTACAATGAGCAGTTCTTC
CSARAGSSSYNEQFF
>TRBD2|TRBV5-5|many|TRBJ2-2
TGTGGGTCCCAGCGGGGGACGGTGAACACCGGGGAGCTGTTTTTT
CGSQRGTVNTGELFF
>.|TRBV9|many|TRBJ1-2
TGTGCCAGCAGCGTAGGAGGAGACTATGGCTACACCTTC
CASSVGGDYGYTF
>TRBD2|TRBV9|many|TRBJ2-5
TGTGCCAGCAGCGTAGGACTAGCGTCAGAGACCCAGTACTTC
CASSVGLASETQYF
>TRBD1|TRBV12-3/TRBV12-4|many|TRBJ2-1
TGTGCCAGCAGTACCCGGACAGGGAATGACAATGAGCAGTTCTTC
CASSTRTGNDNEQFF
>TRBD1|TRBV9|many|TRBJ2-7
TGTGCCAGCAGCTACGGGACAGGGAAGGGCAACGAGCAGTACTTC
CASSYGTGKGNEQYF
>.|TRBV29-1|many|TRBJ1-4
TGCAGCGTTGAAGTACAGGAAAAACTGTTTTTT
CSVEVQEKLFF
>.|TRBV6-6|many|TRBJ2-5
TGTGCCAGATCCCAGGGTTTAGGGGAGACCCAGTACTTC
CARSQGLGETQYF
>.|TRBV7-2|many|TRBJ1-1
TGTGCCAGCAGCGGCGACAGGAACACTGAAGCTTTCTTT
CASSGDRNTEAFF
>.|TRBV20-1|many|TRBJ1-5
TGCAGTGCGAGCCGTACGTGGGGTGAGGGTCAGCCCCAGCATTTT
CSASRTWGEGQPQHF
>.|TRBV28|medium-sized|TRBJ2-7
TGTGCCAGCAGTTTGCAGGGGTTGAGGATCGAGCAGTACTTC
CASSLQGLRIEQYF
>.|TRBV12-3/TRBV12-4|many|TRBJ2-2
TGTGCCAGCAGTAGCACCGGGGAGCTGTTTTTT
CASSSTGELFF
>TRBD1|TRBV5-6|many|TRBJ1-2
TGTGCCAGCAGCCATGCCCGGGACAGGGGGACAATTGGGGCCGTGGACTTC
CASSHARDRGTIGAVDF
>.|TRBV20-1|many|TRBJ1-1
TGCAGTGCTAGGAAAACAGGATCCAACACTGAAGCTTTCTTT
CSARKTGSNTEAFF
>.|TRBV5-1|many|TRBJ2-1
TGCGCCAGCAGCTTGGGCGTTACCTACAATGAGCAGTTCTTC
CASSLGVTYNEQFF
>TRBD2|TRBV20-1|many|TRBJ2-1
TGCAGTGCTGGAGACCTTCAGACTAGCGGGCGCTCCTACAATGAGCAGTTCTTC
CSAGDLQTSGRSYNEQFF
>.|TRBV29-1|many|TRBJ2-3
TGCAGCGTTGTCAGGCCTACAAGCACAGATACGCAGTATTTT
CSVVRPTSTDTQYF
>.|TRBV7-9|many|TRBJ2-1
TGTGCCAGCAGACCTACTCGCGGAGGCTCCTACAATGAGCAGTTCTTC
CASRPTRGGSYNEQFF
>.|TRBV15|many|TRBJ2-3
TGTGCCACCAGCGACACAAAAGAATACACAGATACGCAGTATTTT
CATSDTKEYTDTQYF
>TRBD2|TRBV3-1|many|TRBJ2-2
TGTGCCAGCAGCCTAGCGGGACTTGGGACCGGGGAGCTGTTTTTT
CASSLAGLGTGELFF
>TRBD2|TRBV12-3/TRBV12-4|many|TRBJ2-3
TGTGCCAGCAGATCAGCGGGAGTGATAGATACGCAGTATTTT
CASRSAGVIDTQYF
>TRBD2|TRBV5-1|many|TRBJ2-1
TGCGCCAGCAGCTCGGGCGCGCTGGGGGAGGGCGAATTCTTC
CASSSGALGEGEFF
>TRBD2|TRBV28|few|TRBJ2-2
TGTGCCAGCAGTTTACAGCGGGATATAACCGGGGAGCTGTTTTTT
CASSLQRDITGELFF
>.|TRBV6-5|many|TRBJ1-4
TGTGCCAGCAGTTACTCTTGGTCAGGCAGGGGTGAAAAACTGTTTTTT
CASSYSWSGRGEKLFF
>.|TRBV15|many|TRBJ2-2
TGTGCCACCAGCAGTCATGCTAATCCCGAGGTCGGGGAGCTGTTTTTT
CATSSHANPEVGELFF